The clone carrying this T cell receptor beta chain was seen many times. Its antigen is unidentified. With 1 base clipped from V and 0 bases from J, the junction kept 12 bases outside the gene matches. CDR3 length: 18 residues. Germline CDR1 DFQATT, CDR2 SNEGSKA (reference sequence). The sample is drawn from a study of T-cell reconstitution after alpha-beta-depleted transplantation in children. Findings of the study overall: At the one-year point after transplant, T-cell counts and TCRbeta diversity were found to come mostly from T cells that had been newly produced. In some patients, recipient T cells and intrathymic progenitors surviving conditioning explained high day-60 diversity. Expanded graft clones, several hundred of them, were reportedly the source of alpha-beta T cells about two months after transplant.

Preparing the TCRbeta library involved the use of unique molecular identifiers. TCRdb re-derived calls from the PCR reads in MiXCR, one entry per CDR3 protein. The table has some 300,000 distinct CDR3 sequences, about a tenth seen once; the top ten hold less than 8%. This sample comprised PBMCs, obtained before TCRalphabeta/CD19-depleted stem cell transplant. This TCR was sampled from a boy younger than two with acute myeloid leukemia, due to receive a stem cell transplant. This chain links TRBV20-1 with TRBJ1-5, with 7 positions matching TRBD1. CDR3 bases: TGCAGTGCTAGAGGTCAAGACAGGGTCGAGAATAGCAATCAGCCCCAGCATTTT. It yields the protein CSARGQDRVENSNQPQHF.